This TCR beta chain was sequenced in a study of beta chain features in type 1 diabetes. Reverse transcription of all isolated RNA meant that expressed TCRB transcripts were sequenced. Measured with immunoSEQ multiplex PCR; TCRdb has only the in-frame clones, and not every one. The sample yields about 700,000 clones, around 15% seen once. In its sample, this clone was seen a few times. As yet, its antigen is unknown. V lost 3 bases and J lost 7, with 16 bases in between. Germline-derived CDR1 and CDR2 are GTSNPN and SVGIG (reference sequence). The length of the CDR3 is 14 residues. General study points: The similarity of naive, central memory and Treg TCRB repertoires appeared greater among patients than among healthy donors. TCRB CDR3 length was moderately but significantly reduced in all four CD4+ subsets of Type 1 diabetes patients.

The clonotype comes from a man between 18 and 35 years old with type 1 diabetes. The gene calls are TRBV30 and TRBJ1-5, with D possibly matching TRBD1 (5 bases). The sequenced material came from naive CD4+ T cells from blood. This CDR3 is CAWSPFAGGQPQHF. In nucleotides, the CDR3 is TGTGCCTGGAGCCCTTTTGCGGGGGGACAGCCCCAGCATTTT.